The 17 T cell receptor beta chains reported below all come from one sample, sequenced in a study of OX40 agonist ivuxolimab in advanced cancers. The repertoire was sequenced with immunoSEQ multiplex PCR; TCRdb's copy has only in-frame clones and lacks some. The sample has under 25,000 clones, approximately 80% seen once. The material was CD4+ or CD8+ T cells sorted from blood, obtained in a trial of the OX40 agonist ivuxolimab. All receptors derive from an adult with an advanced solid tumor such as melanoma, head and neck, liver or kidney cancer.

V usage is TRBV23-1 and J usage is TRBJ2-3; TRBD2 agrees at 7 bases. TRBV23-1 is placed among ORFs of uncertain function. Unmatched junction bases numbered 10, after V lost 0 bases and J lost 1 base. The CDR3 sequence is 18 residues long. The CDR3 DNA sequence: TGCGCCAGCAGTCAATCTCCCCCGGGACTACAAGGCACAGATACGCAGTATTTT. Its translation is CASSQSPPGLQGTDTQYF.

This chain links TRBV28 with TRBJ2-7, with 8 positions matching TRBD2. Germline CDR1 MDHEN, CDR2 SYDVKM. The CDR3 runs to 13 residues. Trimming at V came to 7 bases and at J to 6 bases, leaving 8 bases not matched to a gene. CDR3 nucleotides: TGTGCCAGCACGACGGGAGGGCCCGGCGAGCAGTACTTC. This gives the protein CASTTGGPGEQYF.

The chain combines TRBV18 with TRBJ2-1; D unclear. The CDR3 spans 12 residues. Germline values: CDR1 KGHSH, CDR2 LQKENI. V was trimmed by 3 bases and J by 9 bases, leaving 9 bases between them. Here the CDR3 DNA reads TGTGCCAGCTCACCTTCGGTGGTTGAGCAGTTCTTC. It translates to CASSPSVVEQFF.

J is TRBJ1-2 and V is TRBV10-3; 7 bases are a match to TRBD1. CDR1 and CDR2 from the germline V gene are ENHRY and SYGVKD. CDR3 size: 14 residues. J lost 4 bases, V lost 2 bases, and 4 bases had no gene match. CDR3 DNA sequence: TGTGCCATCAGTGAGGACAGGGATGGCTATGGCTACACCTTC. This encodes CAISEDRDGYGYTF.

This rearrangement joins TRBV5-4 to TRBJ1-1, with D possibly being TRBD1 (5 bases). This CDR3 has 16 residues. Between the trimmed V and J ends, which lost 4 bases and 0 bases, there was a span of 16 bases. Germline CDR1 and CDR2: SGHNT and YYREEE (reference sequence). The CDR3 DNA sequence: TGTGCCAGCAGCCCGGACGGGGGTCCCATGAACACTGAAGCTTTCTTT. It is translated as CASSPDGGPMNTEAFF.

This clone occurred a few times. The chain uses TRBV18 and TRBJ2-7, with TRBD1 matching 8 bases. CDR3 size: 13 residues. V trimming: 4 bases; J trimming: 3 bases; junction bases outside the gene matches: 2. Germline CDR1 reads KGHSH; CDR2 reads LQKENI. The CDR3 reads CASSRGQVYEQYF. CDR3 DNA sequence: TGTGCCAGCTCACGGGGACAGGTCTACGAGCAGTACTTC.

The chain has TRBV11-3 and TRBJ2-7; D call uncertain. The CDR3 is 11 residues long. Trimming left V 11 bases short and J 6 bases short, with 14 bases between. CDR1 and CDR2 from the germline V gene are SGHNT and YENEEA. The CDR3 DNA follows: TGTGCCCCCCAAGATTTGGTCGAGCAGTACTTC. This translates into CAPQDLVEQYF.

This clone is deemed large. The J gene is TRBJ2-4, the V gene TRBV29-1; no clear D gene. Germline values: CDR1 SQVTM, CDR2 ANQGSEA. V was trimmed by 4 bases and J by 0 bases, leaving 7 bases between them. The CDR3 covers 13 residues. CDR3 sequence: CSVVPIAKNIQYF. In DNA, the CDR3 is TGCAGCGTTGTCCCAATAGCCAAAAACATTCAGTACTTC.

This clone was detected once. The rearrangement joins TRBV25-1 to TRBJ2-5; D might be TRBD2 (6 bases). CDR3 size: 15 residues. CDR1 and CDR2 (germline): MGHDK, SYGVNS. V lost 7 bases and J lost 0, with 15 bases in between. CDR3 nucleotides: TGTGCCAGCACCGAGACGGGGGAGTACCAAGAGACCCAGTACTTC. Translating gives CASTETGEYQETQYF.

DNA of the CDR3: TGTGCCAGCCTGGGGAGTAGCACAGATACGCAGTATTTT. This sequence encodes CASLGSSTDTQYF. V gene TRBV6-5 combines with J gene TRBJ2-3; tentatively, D is TRBD2 (5 bases). V shed 8 bases and J shed 0 bases, with 9 bases lying between them. The CDR3 consists of 13 residues. The germline V gene encodes CDR1 MNHEY and CDR2 SVGAGI.

This rearrangement joins TRBV4-2 to TRBJ2-7, with 9 bases matching TRBD1. In germline, CDR1 is LGHNA, CDR2 YNFKEQ. The junction had 10 bases not matched to a gene; V was cut back by 5 bases and J by 5 bases. This CDR3 spans 15 amino acids. The DNA for the CDR3 is TGTGCCAGCAGCGCCCGGGACAGGGTATCGAACGAGCAGTACTTC. Translated, it gives CASSARDRVSNEQYF.

This chain uses TRBV15 with TRBJ2-1; 7 positions match TRBD2. CDR3 length: 19 amino acids. V shed 0 bases, J shed 0 bases, and the junction held 11 bases outside the gene matches. CDR1 is LNHNV, CDR2 YYDKDF, per germline (reference sequence). CDR3 coding DNA: TGTGCCACCAGCAGAGATTTTCGGACGCGGGGGTCCTCCTACAATGAGCAGTTCTTC. Protein product: CATSRDFRTRGSSYNEQFF.

The chain has TRBV4-1 and TRBJ2-6; TRBD2 is a possible D gene (6 bases). Trimming took off 0 bases at V and 3 bases at J, with 12 bases between the two ends. Looked up from germline, CDR1 is MGHRA and CDR2 is YSYEKL. There are 17 residues in the CDR3. CDR3 amino acids: CASSQDQAGLGANVLTF. The CDR3 nucleotides are TGCGCCAGCAGCCAAGATCAGGCGGGACTTGGGGCCAACGTCCTGACTTTC.

The rearrangement joins TRBV5-1 to TRBJ2-1; tentatively, D is TRBD1 or TRBD2 (6 bases each). Trimming shortened V by 2 bases and J by 0 bases, and 9 bases separated the two germline ends. Per the germline V gene, CDR1 is SGHRS and CDR2 is YFSETQ. The CDR3 totals 15 residues. The CDR3 DNA follows: TGCGCCAGCAGCTTAGGGGGGACCTCCTACAATGAGCAGTTCTTC. The encoded protein is CASSLGGTSYNEQFF.

This clone has only one observation. The chain has TRBV7-8 and TRBJ1-6; no reliable D call. CDR1 and CDR2 from the germline V gene are SGHVS and FQNEAQ. The V and J ends lost 0 bases and 0 bases respectively, with 15 bases between them. CDR3 length: 19 residues. The CDR3 protein is CASSLASQLMSSYNSPLHF. CDR3 in DNA: TGTGCCAGCAGCTTAGCTTCGCAGCTTATGAGCTCCTATAATTCACCCCTCCACTTT.

This chain connects TRBV7-9 to TRBJ2-1, with TRBD2 matching 9 bases. Germline CDR1 SEHNR, CDR2 FQNEAQ (reference sequence). V was pared by 1 base and J by 10 bases, with 2 bases of the junction left unmatched. The CDR3 totals 13 residues. The CDR3: CASSLGAGGEQFF. The CDR3 DNA follows: TGTGCCAGCAGCTTAGGAGCGGGGGGAGAGCAGTTCTTC.

CDR3 region: CASSMGLARGPGDTQYF. CDR3 DNA sequence: TGCGCCAGCAGCATGGGTCTAGCGAGGGGGCCGGGAGATACGCAGTATTTT. The chain carries TRBV5-1 and TRBJ2-3, with D possibly being TRBD1 (7 bases). Looked up from germline, CDR1 is SGHRS and CDR2 is YFSETQ. This CDR3 contains 17 residues. The V and J ends lost 4 bases and 5 bases respectively, with 23 bases between them.